Below are 14 T cell receptor beta chains sequenced from a single sample in a study of shared clonotypes between healthy human individuals. Profiled with immunoSEQ multiplex PCR; TCRdb holds only in-frame clones, not every one. The sample shows about a million clones, approximately 77% of them seen only once. Sequencing was performed on memory CD4+ T cells from PBMCs. Regarding subset: CD45RA-negative fraction. Receptors were obtained from a man aged 18 to 35 in good health. Some clones in this sample may be carry-over from other donors' samples.

This chain connects TRBV18 to TRBJ2-3, with D unresolved. V lost 3 bases and J 4 bases, leaving 11 bases between the germline ends. This CDR3 contains 14 residues. Germline lookup yields CDR1 KGHSH and CDR2 LQKENI. CDR3 in DNA: TGTGCCAGCTCACCGCACCCCCGCGCAGATACGCAGTATTTT. As protein: CASSPHPRADTQYF.

About this clone itself: Other DNA variants within this sample encode the same CDR3. Here the CDR3 reads CASSLGQSYNEQFF. CDR3 nucleotides: TGTGCCAGCAGCTTAGGTCAGAGTTACAATGAGCAGTTCTTC. J is TRBJ2-1 and V is TRBV7-3; no clear D gene. Germline-derived CDR1 and CDR2 are SGHTA and FQGTGA. Trimming cost V 2 bases and J 4 bases, with 9 bases left between them. The CDR3 runs to 14 residues.

This clone was seen a handful of times. The chain is built from TRBV6-1 and TRBJ2-7; D is unresolved. The CDR3 is 15 residues long. Deletions cut 1 base from V and 0 bases from J, with 10 bases between. Germline CDR1 MNHNS, CDR2 SASEGT. CDR3 amino acids: CASSEEGISSYEQYF. Written as DNA, the CDR3 is TGTGCCAGCAGTGAAGAGGGCATTTCCTCCTACGAGCAGTACTTC.

V usage is TRBV30 and J usage is TRBJ1-3; D is uncertain. The ends were cut back, 2 bases at V and 0 bases at J, with 5 bases in the middle. The V gene's germline CDR1 is GTSNPN and CDR2 SVGIG (reference sequence). The CDR3 length is 13 residues. The CDR3 sequence is CAWSSSSGNTIYF. DNA for the CDR3: TGTGCCTGGAGTTCCTCCTCTGGAAACACCATATATTTT.

The V call is TRBV28, the J call TRBJ2-1, with D uncertain. This CDR3 is built from 12 residues. Germline V gene sequence: CDR1 MDHEN, CDR2 SYDVKM. Trimming took off 6 bases at V and 10 bases at J, with 13 bases between the two ends. The CDR3 is CASSPYSSEQFF. CDR3 nucleotides: TGTGCCAGCAGCCCATACAGCTCCGAGCAGTTCTTC.

The gene calls are TRBV18 and TRBJ2-7, with 7 bases aligning to TRBD1. The CDR3 is made up of 13 amino acids. Trimming removed 3 bases from V and 3 bases from J; junction bases left unmatched: 2. CDR1 KGHSH and CDR2 LQKENI come from the germline V gene. The CDR3, as DNA: TGTGCCAGCTCACCGGGACAGAACTACGAGCAGTACTTC. This codes for CASSPGQNYEQYF.

The chain employs TRBV9 and TRBJ2-1, with TRBD2 matching 9 bases. J lost 6 bases, V lost 0 bases, and 19 bases had no gene match. The length of the CDR3 is 20 residues. CDR1 and CDR2 (germline): SGDLS, YYNGEE. CDR3 loop: CASSVAGVSGSGVPPNEQFF. The CDR3 nucleotides read TGTGCCAGCAGCGTAGCGGGTGTTAGCGGGAGTGGGGTCCCCCCCAATGAGCAGTTCTTC.

The V and J genes are TRBV6-1 and TRBJ2-3; TRBD1 aligns across 8 bases. This CDR3 has 15 residues. Unmatched junction bases numbered 7, after V lost 6 bases and J lost 2 bases. CDR1 is MNHNS and CDR2 is SASEGT in the germline V gene. The DNA of the CDR3 is TGTGCCAGCAGAGGACAGGGCCGCATCACAGATACGCAGTATTTT. Translating gives CASRGQGRITDTQYF.

The V gene is TRBV6-6, the J gene TRBJ2-5; tentatively, D is TRBD1 (6 bases). V was clipped by 5 bases and J by 2 bases, with 12 bases between them. The CDR3 consists of 14 residues. The V gene's germline CDR1 is MNHNY and CDR2 SVGAGI (reference sequence). CDR3 in DNA: TGTGCCAGCAGTCCACGACAGGTTCAAGAGACCCAGTACTTC. This translates into CASSPRQVQETQYF.

The J gene is TRBJ2-7, the V gene TRBV5-1, with TRBD2 matching over 10 bases. J gave up 3 bases and V 0 bases, and 3 bases lay outside the gene matches. The CDR3 extends over 15 amino acids. Germline V gene data show CDR1 as SGHRS and CDR2 as YFSETQ. CDR3 DNA sequence: TGCGCCAGCAGCTTGGCTAGCGGGAGCTTCTACGAGCAGTACTTC. Translated: CASSLASGSFYEQYF.

The J gene is TRBJ2-6, the V gene TRBV18; no clear D. CDR1 KGHSH and CDR2 LQKENI come from the germline V gene. The CDR3 runs to 18 residues. Trimming stripped 3 bases from V and 0 bases from J, with 15 bases between. In DNA, the CDR3 is TGTGCCAGCTCACCCCGGGCCCCAACGGACTCTGGGGCCAACGTCCTGACTTTC. This sequence encodes CASSPRAPTDSGANVLTF.

This chain uses TRBV10-1 with TRBJ2-2; D assignment may be TRBD1 or TRBD2 (5 bases each). CDR1 WNHNN and CDR2 SYGVQD come from the germline V gene (reference sequence). Trimming pared 6 bases from V and 0 bases from J, leaving 14 bases between. The CDR3 is made up of 16 amino acids. DNA for the CDR3: TGCGCCAGCAGCGTTGTGAGGGGCGCGAACACCGGGGAGCTGTTTTTT. It yields the protein CASSVVRGANTGELFF.

The CDR3 spells CASSLMGVALRQYF. In DNA form, the CDR3 reads TGTGCCAGCAGTTTAATGGGGGTAGCTCTGAGGCAGTACTTC. The V gene is TRBV28, the J gene TRBJ2-7; D possibly matches TRBD1 or TRBD2 (5 bases each). CDR1 MDHEN and CDR2 SYDVKM come from the germline V gene. The V and J ends lost 2 bases and 9 bases respectively, with 17 bases between them. This CDR3 has 14 residues.

The chain recombines TRBV18 with TRBJ1-3; TRBD1 agrees at 7 bases. V was pared by 8 bases and J by 0 bases, with 7 bases of the junction left unmatched. CDR1 and CDR2 from the germline V gene are KGHSH and LQKENI. The CDR3 covers 15 residues. In DNA form, the CDR3 reads TGTGCCAGCCGACGACAGGGTAGCTCTGGAAACACCATATATTTT. This encodes CASRRQGSSGNTIYF. Using reference TRBV18 and TRBJ1-3 for the parts outside the CDR3, the full variable domain is NAGVMQNPRHLVRRRGQEARLRCSPMKGHSHVYWYRQLPEEGLKFMVYLQKENIIDESGMPKERFSAEFPKEGPSILRIQQVVRGDSAAYFCASRRQGSSGNTIYFGEGSWLTVV.